Reported below is one T cell receptor beta chain. As yet, its antigen is unknown. The source of the sample is a study of naive and memory T cell subsets. Trimming removed 7 bases from V and 4 bases from J, with 7 bases in between. The CDR3 is made up of 11 amino acids. Germline V CDR1 and CDR2: SGHRS, YFSETQ. Two oligonucleotides, mixed equimolar, formed the beta constant-region primer covering TRBC1 and TRBC2. Four rounds of PCR amplified the ligated cDNA using nested alpha and beta constant-region primers plus SP2. TCRdb reprocessed the UMI-ligation and nested PCR reads via MiXCR and lists one record per CDR3 protein. The sample lists under 150,000 distinct CDR3 sequences; approximately 20% were seen once. CMV status came from CD4+ T cell IFNgamma after overnight CMV lysate stimulation of fresh PBMCs. Findings of the study overall: Over 85% of naive TCR sequences appeared only once, unlike memory subsets. Especially in CD8 cells, naive repertoires contained a few larger clonotypes, possibly CD45RA-re-expressing memory cells. Between naive and memory subsets, TCR abundance power law exponents differed. Diversity fell and Gini index rose from naive through CM, EM, EMRA.

This chain joins TRBV5-1 and TRBJ2-3; D is undetermined. This sequence was found in a human donor in good health. The material sequenced was naive CD8+ T cells from blood. As DNA, the CDR3 is TGCGCCAGCTCGACCGCAGATACGCAGTATTTT. Amino acids: CASSTADTQYF.